This entry concerns a single TCR beta chain. Its specificity is unknown. CD45RO-negative cells were positively selected for CCR7, leaving out terminally differentiated effector memory CD45RA+ cells. All donors were Caucasian adults living in Nashville, Tennessee. The record originates from a study of shared clonotypes between healthy human individuals. Study as a whole: The cohort had two women and a few men, ages 18 to 49. Study results and caveats: A reduction in generation probabilities was seen for non-shared clonotypes relative to those shared by all four donors. Larger richness was generally estimated for naive than memory subsets.

Per germline, CDR1 PRHDT and CDR2 FYEKMQ (reference sequence). The CDR3 is 14 amino acids. The V and J ends lost 5 bases and 4 bases respectively, with 12 bases between them. TCRdb's table, derived via immunoSEQ multiplex PCR, lists solely in-frame clones and lacks some. This table holds around 2,000,000 clones, less than 95% found once. This receptor was obtained from a man between 18 and 35 years old in good health. Source material: naive CD8+ T cells sorted from blood. The chain employs TRBV13 and TRBJ2-1; D not resolved. This CDR3 reads CASSRTGRYNEQFF. The CDR3 DNA sequence: TGTGCCAGCAGCCGAACTGGTAGATACAATGAGCAGTTCTTC.